Listed below are T cell receptor beta chains from one sample, sequenced in a study of T cell responses to AZD1222 COVID-19 vaccine. Sequenced by immunoSEQ multiplex PCR; TCRdb stores in-frame clones only, minus some. The sample lists about 100,000 clones, roughly 91% occurring once. The source material was peripheral blood, sampled on day 0 of AZD1222 vaccination. The origin of the receptors is an adult in good health. The CDR3 runs from the conserved cysteine through the conserved F or W. D genes are given only for firm matches. A clone size is listed for some rows: how often the clone was seen (once, few, many), or a class if it is expanded.

TRBV6-5	.	TRBJ1-2	.	TGTGCCAGCAGCCCATCGGGACGCTACTATGGCTACACCTTC	CASSPSGRYYGYTF
TRBV6-6	TRBD1	TRBJ2-7	.	TGTGCCAGCAGTCCCGGGACAGTAACCTACGAGCAGTACTTC	CASSPGTVTYEQYF
TRBV28	TRBD1	TRBJ2-7	.	TGTGCCAGCAGACCGGGACAGGGGGTATACGAGCAGTACTTC	CASRPGQGVYEQYF
TRBV30	TRBD1	TRBJ1-1	.	TGTGCCTGGAGCGGTGGGACAGGGAGGATGAACACTGAAGCTTTCTTT	CAWSGGTGRMNTEAFF
TRBV7-9	.	TRBJ2-7	.	TGTGCCAGCAGCTTAGGCGGTCACAGGGACGGGTCCTACGAGCAGTACTTC	CASSLGGHRDGSYEQYF
TRBV6-5	.	TRBJ2-7	.	TGTGCCAGCAGTCCTACTATATCAAAGGCCTACGAGCAGTACTTC	CASSPTISKAYEQYF
TRBV4-2	TRBD1	TRBJ1-1	.	TGTGCCAGCAGTTTATCGGACAGGTCCTCGGTGACAGCTGAAGCTTTCTTT	CASSLSDRSSVTAEAFF
TRBV28	.	TRBJ2-3	.	TGTGCCAGCAGTCCCCGGGCCCACACAGATACGCAGTATTTT	CASSPRAHTDTQYF
TRBV27	.	TRBJ2-7	.	TGTGCCAGCAGTTTTGCCCCCGGGACTTCTCTGCCCTACGAGCAGTACTTC	CASSFAPGTSLPYEQYF
TRBV11-2	TRBD2	TRBJ2-5	.	TGTGCCAGCAGCTTGCGGAGGGCGGGAGCCCAAGAGACCCAGTACTTC	CASSLRRAGAQETQYF
TRBV5-1	.	TRBJ1-5	.	TGCGCCAGCAGCTTACGGCAGGGTCAGCCCCAGCATTTT	CASSLRQGQPQHF
TRBV29-1	.	TRBJ2-1	.	TGCAGCGTTGAGCCATTCGGGGGCAATGAGCAGTTCTTC	CSVEPFGGNEQFF
TRBV7-2	TRBD2	TRBJ2-3	.	TGTGCCAGCAGCCCGCGTGGTAGCGGGAGGGATACGCAGTATTTT	CASSPRGSGRDTQYF
TRBV19	.	TRBJ2-7	once	TGTGCCAGTACCAATGGGGGTGAGCAGTACTTC	CASTNGGEQYF
TRBV30	.	TRBJ2-7	.	TGTGCCTGGAGTGTAGGGGGGGCGCGCTACGAGCAGTACTTC	CAWSVGGARYEQYF
TRBV30	.	TRBJ2-3	.	TGTGCCTGGGACCCAGGCGGGGCCCCACGCACAGATACGCAGTATTTT	CAWDPGGAPRTDTQYF
TRBV14	TRBD2	TRBJ2-2	.	TGTGCCAGCAGCCAAGTAGCGGGGGAGACCGGGGAGCTGTTTTTT	CASSQVAGETGELFF
TRBV11-2	.	TRBJ2-1	once	TGTGCCAGCAGCCCAGCTCTAGGGGCACCTTCCTACAATGAGCAGTTCTTC	CASSPALGAPSYNEQFF
TRBV9	.	TRBJ1-3	.	TGTGCCAGCAGCGTAAGGCCCAGCACCCTTAGCTCTGGAAACACCATATATTTT	CASSVRPSTLSSGNTIYF
TRBV12-5	TRBD2	TRBJ2-1	.	TGTGCTAGTGGTTTGGTAGGGGTAGCGGGTTACAATGAGCAGTTCTTC	CASGLVGVAGYNEQFF
TRBV29-1	.	TRBJ1-1	.	TGCAGCGTTGAACCCAGATTCCGCCCGAACACTGAAGCTTTCTTT	CSVEPRFRPNTEAFF
TRBV3-1/TRBV3-2	.	TRBJ2-1	.	TGTGCCAGCAGCCAAGCTGATTACAATGAGCAGTTCTTC	CASSQADYNEQFF
TRBV10-3	.	TRBJ2-7	.	TGTGCCATCAGGACAAGTTCCTACGAGCAGTACTTC	CAIRTSSYEQYF
TRBV30	.	TRBJ2-3	.	TGTGCCTGGAGTGAGGGGGGAAAACCGGCAGATACGCAGTATTTT	CAWSEGGKPADTQYF
TRBV3-1/TRBV3-2	TRBD1	TRBJ1-2	.	TGTGCCAGCAGCCAGACAGGGGAAGTCTACACCTTC	CASSQTGEVYTF
TRBV27	.	TRBJ2-3	.	TGTGCCAGCAAGCAGGCGGGGACAGAGTACACAGATACGCAGTATTTT	CASKQAGTEYTDTQYF
TRBV7-9	.	TRBJ2-1	.	TGTGCCAGCAGCTTATATCCCGGTCAGACTGAGCAGTTCTTC	CASSLYPGQTEQFF
TRBV6-5	TRBD1	TRBJ1-6	.	TGTGCCAGCAGTTCTCGACAGGGGGCACGTTCACCCCTCCACTTT	CASSSRQGARSPLHF